The sequence of this T cell receptor beta chain was determined in a study of identifying expanded T cells in peripheral blood. No infections or other immune events were documented during collection. Data came from immunoSEQ multiplex PCR; TCRdb stores just in-frame clones and leaves some out. The sample lists 70,000 or so clones, approximately 87% occurring once. Trimming removed 3 bases from V and 4 bases from J, with 9 bases in between. The CDR3 is 13 amino acids. The germline V gene has CDR1 ENHRY and CDR2 SYGVKD. This clone was seen just once. The sequence came from a person between 18 and 70 years old in good health. The gene calls are TRBV10-3 and TRBJ1-2; D is ambiguous. The specimen was blood. For the CDR3, the DNA is TGTGCCATCAGTGATAACGGACTCTATGGCTACACCTTC. Amino acid sequence: CAISDNGLYGYTF.